This T cell receptor (beta chain) was found in a study of beta chain features in type 1 diabetes. Study conclusions and caveats: HLA effects on TCRB rearrangement stayed unresolved here. Healthy donors had naive, central memory and Treg TCRB repertoires that appeared less similar than those seen among patients. Moderately but significantly shorter TCRB CDR3s were found in Type 1 diabetes patients in all four CD4+ subsets.

This clone was recorded a few times. Its matching antigen is unknown. The CDR3 covers 13 residues. Trimming stripped 1 base from V and 8 bases from J, with 8 bases between. In germline, CDR1 is KGHSH, CDR2 LQKENI. As every portion of the isolated RNA was reverse transcribed, the sequencing read expressed TCRB transcripts. Average reads for naive, central memory and regulatory T cell samples were several million. Sequencing was performed with immunoSEQ multiplex PCR; in TCRdb, only in-frame clones are kept and a portion is missing. The sample includes roughly 230,000 clones, about a tenth of them seen just once.

The rearrangement links TRBV18 to TRBJ1-4; D ambiguous. Sequenced material: naive CD4+ T cells from blood. This sequence originates from a man aged 30 to 45 with type 1 diabetes. The CDR3 spells CASSPLPGEKLFF. CDR3 bases: TGTGCCAGCTCACCACTCCCAGGAGAAAAACTGTTTTTT.